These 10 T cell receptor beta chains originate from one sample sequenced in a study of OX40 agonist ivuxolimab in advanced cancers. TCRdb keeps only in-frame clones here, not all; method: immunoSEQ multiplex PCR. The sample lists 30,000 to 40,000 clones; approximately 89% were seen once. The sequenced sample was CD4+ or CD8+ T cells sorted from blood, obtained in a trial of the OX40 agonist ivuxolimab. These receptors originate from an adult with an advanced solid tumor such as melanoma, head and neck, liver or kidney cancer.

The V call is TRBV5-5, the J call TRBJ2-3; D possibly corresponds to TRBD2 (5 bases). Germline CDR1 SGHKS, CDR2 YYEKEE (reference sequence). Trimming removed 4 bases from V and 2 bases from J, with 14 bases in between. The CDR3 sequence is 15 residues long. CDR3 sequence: CASSLGPADTDTQYF. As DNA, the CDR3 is TGTGCCAGCAGCCTAGGGCCAGCGGACACAGATACGCAGTATTTT.

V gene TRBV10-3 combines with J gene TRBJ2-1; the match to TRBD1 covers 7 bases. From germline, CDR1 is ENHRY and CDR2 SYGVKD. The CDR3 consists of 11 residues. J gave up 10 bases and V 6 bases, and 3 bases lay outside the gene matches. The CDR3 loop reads CAIRQGQEQFF. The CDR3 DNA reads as TGTGCCATCAGACAGGGGCAGGAGCAGTTCTTC.

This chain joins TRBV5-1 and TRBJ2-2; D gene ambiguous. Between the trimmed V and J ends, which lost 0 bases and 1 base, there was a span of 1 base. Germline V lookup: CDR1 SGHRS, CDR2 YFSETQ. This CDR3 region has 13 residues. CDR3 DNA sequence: TGCGCCAGCAGCTTGGGGAACACCGGGGAGCTGTTTTTT. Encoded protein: CASSLGNTGELFF.

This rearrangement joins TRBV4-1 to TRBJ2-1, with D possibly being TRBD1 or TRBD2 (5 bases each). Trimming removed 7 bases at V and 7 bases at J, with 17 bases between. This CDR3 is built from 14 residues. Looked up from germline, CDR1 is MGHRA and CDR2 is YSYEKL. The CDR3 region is CASKRQRWGNEQFF. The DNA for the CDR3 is TGCGCCAGCAAAAGACAGCGATGGGGGAATGAGCAGTTCTTC.

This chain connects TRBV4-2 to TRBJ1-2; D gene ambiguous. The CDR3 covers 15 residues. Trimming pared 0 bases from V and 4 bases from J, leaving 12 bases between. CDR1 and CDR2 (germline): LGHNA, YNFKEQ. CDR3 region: CASSQDLRAPYGYTF. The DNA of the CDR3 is TGTGCCAGCAGCCAAGATTTGCGGGCCCCCTATGGCTACACCTTC.

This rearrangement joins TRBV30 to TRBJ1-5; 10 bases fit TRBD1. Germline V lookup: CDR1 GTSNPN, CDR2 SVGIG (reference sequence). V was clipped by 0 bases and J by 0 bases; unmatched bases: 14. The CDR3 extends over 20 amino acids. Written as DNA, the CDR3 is TGTGCCTGGAGTGTGCCTAACGGGACAGGGGACCCCTATAGCAATCAGCCCCAGCATTTT. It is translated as CAWSVPNGTGDPYSNQPQHF.

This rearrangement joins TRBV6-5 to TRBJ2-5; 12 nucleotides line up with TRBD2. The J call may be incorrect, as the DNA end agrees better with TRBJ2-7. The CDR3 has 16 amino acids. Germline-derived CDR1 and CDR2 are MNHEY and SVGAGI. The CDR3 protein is CASSYGGTSGSYEQYF. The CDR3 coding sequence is TGTGCCAGCAGTTACGGTGGGACTAGCGGGTCCTACGAGCAGTACTTC.

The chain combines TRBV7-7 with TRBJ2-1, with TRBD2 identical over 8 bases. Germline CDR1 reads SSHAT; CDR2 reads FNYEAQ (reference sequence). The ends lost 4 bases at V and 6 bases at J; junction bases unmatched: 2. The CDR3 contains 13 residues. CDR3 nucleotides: TGTGCCAGCAGCTGGGGGACTAGCAATGAGCAGTTCTTC. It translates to CASSWGTSNEQFF.

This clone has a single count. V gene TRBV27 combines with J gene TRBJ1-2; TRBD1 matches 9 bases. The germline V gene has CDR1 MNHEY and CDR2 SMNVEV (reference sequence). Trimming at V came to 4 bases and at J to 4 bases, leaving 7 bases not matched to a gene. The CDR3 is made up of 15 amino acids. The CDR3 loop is CASSSLGTGTYGYTF. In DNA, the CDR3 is TGTGCCAGCAGTTCCCTAGGGACAGGGACCTATGGCTACACCTTC.

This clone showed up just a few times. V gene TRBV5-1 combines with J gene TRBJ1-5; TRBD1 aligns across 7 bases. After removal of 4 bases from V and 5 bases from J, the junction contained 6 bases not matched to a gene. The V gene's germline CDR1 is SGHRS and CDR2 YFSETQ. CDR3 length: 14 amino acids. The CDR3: CASSLGQSYQPQHF. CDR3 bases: TGCGCCAGCAGCCTGGGACAGTCTTATCAGCCCCAGCATTTT. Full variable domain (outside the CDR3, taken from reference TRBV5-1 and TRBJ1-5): KAGVTQTPRYLIKTRGQQVTLSCSPISGHRSVSWYQQTPGQGLQFLFEYFSETQRNKGNFPGRFSGRQFSNSRSEMNVSTLELGDSALYLCASSLGQSYQPQHFGDGTRLSIL.